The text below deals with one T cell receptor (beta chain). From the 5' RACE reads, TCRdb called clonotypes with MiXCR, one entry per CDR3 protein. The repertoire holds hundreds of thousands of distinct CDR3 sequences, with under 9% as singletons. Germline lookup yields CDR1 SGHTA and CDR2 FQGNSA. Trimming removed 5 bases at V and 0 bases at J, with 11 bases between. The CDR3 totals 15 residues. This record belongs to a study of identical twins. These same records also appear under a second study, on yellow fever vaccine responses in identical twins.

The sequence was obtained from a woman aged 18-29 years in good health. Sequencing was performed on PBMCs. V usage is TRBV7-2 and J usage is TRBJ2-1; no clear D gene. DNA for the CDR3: TGTGCCAGCAGCCTCCCACTGGGCTCCTACAATGAGCAGTTCTTC. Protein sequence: CASSLPLGSYNEQFF.